Below, 12 T cell receptor beta chains from the same sample are listed, as sequenced in a study of cytomegalovirus exposure and HLA in healthy donors. Primers: 60 Vbeta forward and 13 Jbeta reverse. The data were produced by immunoSEQ multiplex PCR, yet TCRdb's version contains in-frame clones alone and is incomplete. The data contain 70,000 to 95,000 clones, around 79% of them seen just once; the ten biggest clones take up 1.6%. Sequencing was performed on PBMCs. The receptor set was obtained from a man aged 35 to 55 in good health and CMV-seronegative.

This chain uses TRBV7-8 with TRBJ2-7; tentative D call: TRBD2 (5 bases). CDR1 is SGHVS, CDR2 FQNEAQ, per germline. This CDR3 comprises 13 residues. Trimming took 0 bases from V and 4 from J, leaving 7 bases between them. The CDR3 is CASSLAPGYEQYF. CDR3 coding DNA: TGTGCCAGCAGCTTAGCACCGGGGTACGAGCAGTACTTC.

This clone showed up just a few times. The V and J genes are TRBV19 and TRBJ2-1; no reliable D call. V was shortened by 4 bases and J by 0 bases, with 19 bases between the two germline ends. Germline V gene lookup returns CDR1 LNHDA and CDR2 SQIVND (reference sequence). The CDR3 runs to 18 residues. The CDR3 coding sequence is TGTGCCAGTAGTAAATTCCCCCCTCAAGTCAGCTCCTACAATGAGCAGTTCTTC. Amino acids: CASSKFPPQVSSYNEQFF. The whole variable domain, remainder taken from reference TRBV19 and TRBJ2-1, is DGGITQSPKYLFRKEGQNVTLSCEQNLNHDAMYWYRQDPGQGLRLIYYSQIVNDFQKGDIAEGYSVSREKKESFPLTVTSAQKNPTAFYLCASSKFPPQVSSYNEQFFGPGTRLTVL.

The chain links TRBV7-9 to TRBJ2-1; D is ambiguous. CDR1 is SEHNR, CDR2 FQNEAQ, per germline (reference sequence). Between the trimmed V and J ends, which lost 3 bases and 5 bases, there was a span of 11 bases. This CDR3 contains 14 residues. The CDR3 DNA reads as TGTGCCAGCAGCTTTAGCACCCGGGACAATGAGCAGTTCTTC. Its protein is CASSFSTRDNEQFF. Together with reference TRBV7-9 and TRBJ2-1, the CDR3 gives the full variable domain: DTGVSQNPRHKITKRGQNVTFRCDPISEHNRLYWYRQTLGQGPEFLTYFQNEAQLEKSRLLSDRFSAERPKGSFSTLEIQRTEQGDSAMYLCASSFSTRDNEQFFGPGTRLTVL.

The chain links TRBV5-1 to TRBJ2-1; 9 bases line up with TRBD1. V was clipped by 0 bases and J by 1 base; unmatched bases: 8. The germline CDR1 and CDR2 sequences are SGHRS and YFSETQ. CDR3 length: 18 residues. The CDR3 DNA follows: TGCGCCAGCAGCTTGGTTGGACAGGGGTTCGGATCCTACAATGAGCAGTTCTTC. Protein product: CASSLVGQGFGSYNEQFF.

The chain links TRBV10-1 to TRBJ1-4; D remains ambiguous. Germline V gene sequence: CDR1 WNHNN, CDR2 SYGVQD (reference sequence). Trimming shortened V by 0 bases and J by 5 bases, and 10 bases separated the two germline ends. The CDR3 totals 15 residues. The CDR3 nucleotides are TGCGCCAGCAGTGAGTCGACACTTGGAAATGAAAAACTGTTTTTT. Amino acids: CASSESTLGNEKLFF.

In the case of this clone: Different DNA sequences within this sample yield the same CDR3. The chain is built from TRBV6-4 and TRBJ2-1, with 7 nucleotides matching TRBD2. The CDR3 sequence is 13 residues long. The germline V gene encodes CDR1 MRHNA and CDR2 SNTAGT. V was pared by 0 bases and J by 15 bases, with 8 bases of the junction left unmatched. CDR3 sequence: CASSDSEAGVRFF. Written as DNA, the CDR3 is TGTGCCAGCAGTGACTCCGAGGCGGGAGTAAGGTTCTTC.

The rearrangement links TRBV7-3 to TRBJ2-1; possible D gene TRBD1, 6 bases. CDR3 length: 13 amino acids. Trimming took 0 bases from V and 9 from J, leaving 9 bases between them. The germline CDR1 and CDR2 sequences are SGHTA and FQGTGA. CDR3 nucleotide sequence: TGTGCCAGCAGCTTAACGGGGGCAGGTGAGCAGTTCTTC. Protein product: CASSLTGAGEQFF. Filled out from reference TRBV7-3 and TRBJ2-1, the complete variable domain reads GAGVSQTPSNKVTEKGKYVELRCDPISGHTALYWYRQSLGQGPEFLIYFQGTGAADDSGLPNDRFFAVRPEGSVSTLKIQRTERGDSAVYLCASSLTGAGEQFFGPGTRLTVL.

This sequence joins TRBV5-5 and TRBJ1-5, with 9 bases that match TRBD1. The CDR3 is made up of 17 amino acids. The V and J ends lost 1 base and 0 bases, in that order; junction bases with no gene match: 5. CDR1 SGHKS and CDR2 YYEKEE come from the germline V gene (reference sequence). The CDR3 region has the DNA TGTGCCAGCAGCTTGCCGGGACAGGGATATAGCAATCAGCCCCAGCATTTT. Protein sequence: CASSLPGQGYSNQPQHF.

Notes on this clone: Different DNA sequences within this sample yield the same CDR3. The genes are TRBV6-6 and TRBJ2-6, with TRBD2 as a possible D gene (5 bases). The CDR3 has 16 residues. Germline-derived CDR1 and CDR2 are MNHNY and SVGAGI (reference sequence). V was cut by 5 bases and J by 0 bases, with 11 bases left in between. For the CDR3, the DNA is TGTGCCAGCAGTACTAGACGGAGCTCTGGGGCCAACGTCCTGACTTTC. As protein: CASSTRRSSGANVLTF.

This chain uses TRBV7-3 with TRBJ2-7, with D maybe TRBD1 (5 bases). The CDR3 consists of 15 residues. Trimming left V 3 bases short and J 0 bases short, with 12 bases between. CDR1 and CDR2 (germline): SGHTA, FQGTGA. The chain's CDR3 is CASSFPTASSYEQYF. The CDR3 DNA reads TGTGCCAGCAGCTTCCCGACAGCCAGCTCCTACGAGCAGTACTTC. The full variable domain, with the rest looked up from reference TRBV7-3 and TRBJ2-7, is GAGVSQTPSNKVTEKGKYVELRCDPISGHTALYWYRQSLGQGPEFLIYFQGTGAADDSGLPNDRFFAVRPEGSVSTLKIQRTERGDSAVYLCASSFPTASSYEQYFGPGTRLTVT.

The genes are TRBV7-3 and TRBJ2-1; 9 bases fit TRBD2. Trimming took 5 bases from V and 11 from J; bases not matched to a gene: 25. Germline CDR1 reads SGHTA; CDR2 reads FQGTGA. This CDR3 is 19 amino acids long. This CDR3 is CASSPRGQGGTSHMYKQFF. The CDR3 DNA follows: TGTGCCAGCAGCCCCCGCGGCCAGGGAGGGACTAGCCACATGTACAAGCAGTTCTTC.

This chain links TRBV5-1 with TRBJ2-1; D ambiguous. The germline V gene encodes CDR1 SGHRS and CDR2 YFSETQ. V was clipped by 1 base and J by 0 bases, with 14 bases between them. The CDR3 totals 17 residues. CDR3 DNA: TGCGCCAGCAGCTTGAAGAAGCAACCAAGCTCCTACAATGAGCAGTTCTTC. Translated: CASSLKKQPSSYNEQFF.